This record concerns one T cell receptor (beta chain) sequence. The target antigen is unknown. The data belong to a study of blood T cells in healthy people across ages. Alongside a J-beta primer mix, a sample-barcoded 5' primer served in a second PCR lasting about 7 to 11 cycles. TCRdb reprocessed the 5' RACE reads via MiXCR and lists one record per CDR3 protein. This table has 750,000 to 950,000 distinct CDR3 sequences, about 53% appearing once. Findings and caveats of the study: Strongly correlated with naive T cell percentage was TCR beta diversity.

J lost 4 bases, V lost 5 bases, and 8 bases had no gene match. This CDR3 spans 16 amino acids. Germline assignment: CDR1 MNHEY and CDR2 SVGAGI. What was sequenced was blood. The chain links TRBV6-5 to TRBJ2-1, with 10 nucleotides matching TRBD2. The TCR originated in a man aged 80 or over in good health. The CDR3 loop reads CASSRQAGGPYNEQFF. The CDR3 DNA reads TGTGCCAGCAGTAGACAAGCGGGAGGGCCTTACAATGAGCAGTTCTTC.